Listed below are T cell receptor beta chains from one sample, sequenced in a study of radiation and T cells in renal cell carcinoma. The table came from immunoSEQ multiplex PCR; TCRdb's copy has only in-frame clones and leaves some out. The top ten hold under 25% of the sample, which has 70,000 to 80,000 clones, 86% seen once. Specimen: blood, collected from a patient whose treatment included radiotherapy and nephrectomy. All receptors derive from a woman aged 50 to 60 with renal cell carcinoma. CDR3s include the opening cysteine and the closing phenylalanine or tryptophan. D genes are given only for firm matches. A clone size is listed for some rows: how often the clone was seen (once, few, many), or a class if it is expanded.

clone size	D gene	V gene	J gene	CDR3 DNA	CDR3 protein
NA	TRBD2	TRBV12-5	TRBJ2-1	TGTGCTAGTGGTTCCGGTTTAGCGGGGTACAATGAGCAGTTCTTC	CASGSGLAGYNEQFF
NA	NA	TRBV7-9	TRBJ2-3	TGTGCCAGCAGCACGACTGTCACTAGCACAGATACGCAGTATTTT	CASSTTVTSTDTQYF
NA	NA	TRBV10-3	TRBJ1-1	TGTGCCATCAGCAGGGATGGGAACACTGAAGCTTTCTTT	CAISRDGNTEAFF
NA	NA	TRBV7-6	TRBJ2-3	TGTGCCAGCAGCACAGGACGGCGCGTGAGGACAGATACGCAGTATTTT	CASSTGRRVRTDTQYF
once	NA	TRBV6-5	TRBJ1-2	TGTGCCAGCAAACCCGGACACCGAGCTAACTATGGCTACACCTTC	CASKPGHRANYGYTF
NA	NA	TRBV19	TRBJ1-4	TGTGCCAGTAGTGAGAGGGCCACTAATGAAAAACTGTTTTTT	CASSERATNEKLFF
NA	TRBD1	TRBV4-3	TRBJ2-6	TGCGCCAGCAGCAAGGACAGGCCCTCTGGGGCCAACGTCCTGACTTTC	CASSKDRPSGANVLTF
NA	NA	TRBV5-1	TRBJ1-4	TGCGCCAGCAGCGCCCACGGGGTTGCTAATGAAAAACTGTTTTTT	CASSAHGVANEKLFF
NA	NA	TRBV10-1	TRBJ1-2	TGCGCCAGCAGTGAGTCGGGGGGAAGTGAGGGTTTGTATGGCTACACCTTC	CASSESGGSEGLYGYTF
NA	NA	TRBV5-5	TRBJ2-5	TGTGCCAGCAGCTTCGGTAGACTAGAGACCCAGTACTTC	CASSFGRLETQYF
few	NA	TRBV19	TRBJ1-2	TGTGCCAGTAGTTCAGGGAGGAATGGCTACACCTTC	CASSSGRNGYTF
few	TRBD1	TRBV11-2	TRBJ1-2	TGTGCCAGCAGCCCTACAGGGGGCTGGGGCTACACCTTC	CASSPTGGWGYTF
NA	NA	TRBV7-2	TRBJ1-5	TGTGCCAGCAGCTTAGGACGTCGGAGCCTAGGAAGCAATCAGCCCCAGCATTTT	CASSLGRRSLGSNQPQHF
NA	NA	TRBV7-2	TRBJ1-2	TGTGCCAGCAGCGAGGCCTTGCATGGCTACACCTTC	CASSEALHGYTF
NA	NA	TRBV2	TRBJ2-3	TGTGCCAGCCTTAGATTCCGGGCAGATACGCAGTATTTT	CASLRFRADTQYF
NA	NA	TRBV29-1	TRBJ1-2	TGCAGCGTTGAGGTCAGCAACTATGGCTACACCTTC	CSVEVSNYGYTF
NA	NA	TRBV5-6	TRBJ2-1	TGTGCCAGCAGCTTGGAGGCTGGGGAGCAGTTCTTC	CASSLEAGEQFF
NA	NA	TRBV6-9	TRBJ2-7	TGTGCCAGCAGTCTATTAGGCTGGAGCTCCTACGAGCAGTACTTC	CASSLLGWSSYEQYF
NA	TRBD2	TRBV7-2	TRBJ2-7	TGTGCCAGCAGCTTAGTTGGGACTAGCGGGAGGGCCGGCTACGAGCAGTACTTC	CASSLVGTSGRAGYEQYF
NA	TRBD1	TRBV11-2	TRBJ1-2	TGTGCCAGCAGCTTAACGTTCTTGGCAGGGGGAGGCTACACCTTC	CASSLTFLAGGGYTF
NA	NA	TRBV30	TRBJ1-1	TGTGCCTGGAGTTTGGGGGGCCAAAGTAACACTGAAGCTTTCTTT	CAWSLGGQSNTEAFF
few	NA	TRBV4-1	TRBJ1-6	TGCGCCAGCAGCCAAGATCTTGGGTATTCACCCCTCCACTTT	CASSQDLGYSPLHF
NA	NA	TRBV5-4	TRBJ2-2	TGTGCCAGCAGCTCAAACAAACAGGGTAACACCGGGGAGCTGTTTTTT	CASSSNKQGNTGELFF
many	NA	TRBV4-1	TRBJ1-2	TGCGCCAGCAGCCAAGAAGGCGCTAACTATGGCTACACCTTC	CASSQEGANYGYTF
NA	TRBD1	TRBV27	TRBJ2-1	TGTGCCAGCAGTTTATCTCAGGGGGCCTACAATGAGCAGTTCTTC	CASSLSQGAYNEQFF
NA	NA	TRBV7-2	TRBJ2-7	TGTGCCAGCAGCCCGGGACTGAATTACGAGCAGTACTTC	CASSPGLNYEQYF
NA	NA	TRBV10-1	TRBJ2-1	TGCGCCAGCAGTCCCCAGGTTAGCCGACTAGACAATGAGCAGTTCTTC	CASSPQVSRLDNEQFF
NA	TRBD2	TRBV27	TRBJ2-3	TGTGCCAGCAGTCAGCAAGCGGGAGTGACAGATACGCAGTATTTT	CASSQQAGVTDTQYF